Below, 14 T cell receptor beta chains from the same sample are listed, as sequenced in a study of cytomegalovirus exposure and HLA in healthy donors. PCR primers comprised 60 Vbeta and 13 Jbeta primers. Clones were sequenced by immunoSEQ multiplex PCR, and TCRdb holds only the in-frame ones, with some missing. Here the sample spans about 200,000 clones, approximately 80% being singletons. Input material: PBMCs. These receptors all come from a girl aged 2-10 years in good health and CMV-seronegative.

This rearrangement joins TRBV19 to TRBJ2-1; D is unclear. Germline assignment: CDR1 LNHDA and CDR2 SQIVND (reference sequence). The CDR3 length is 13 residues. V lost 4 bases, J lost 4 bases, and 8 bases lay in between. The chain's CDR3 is CASSTTDYNEQFF. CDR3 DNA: TGTGCCAGTAGTACCACAGATTACAATGAGCAGTTCTTC.

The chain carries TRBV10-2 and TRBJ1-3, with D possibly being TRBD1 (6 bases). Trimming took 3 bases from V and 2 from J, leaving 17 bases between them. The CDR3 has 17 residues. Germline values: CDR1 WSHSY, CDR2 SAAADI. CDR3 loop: CASSDGAGGTPGNTIYF. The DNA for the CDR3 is TGCGCCAGCAGTGACGGGGCGGGGGGGACACCTGGAAACACCATATATTTT.

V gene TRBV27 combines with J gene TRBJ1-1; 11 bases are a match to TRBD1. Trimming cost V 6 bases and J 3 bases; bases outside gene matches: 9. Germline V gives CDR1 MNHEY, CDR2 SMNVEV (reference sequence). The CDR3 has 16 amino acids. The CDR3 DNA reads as TGTGCCAGCAGCGGACAGGGGGCGGAAATGTACACTGAAGCTTTCTTT. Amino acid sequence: CASSGQGAEMYTEAFF.

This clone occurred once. CDR3 region: CASSQVTLAGGRRSYNEQFF. DNA for the CDR3: TGTGCCAGCAGCCAAGTAACCCTAGCGGGGGGAAGGAGGTCCTACAATGAGCAGTTCTTC. The chain combines TRBV4-2 with TRBJ2-1, with 11 bases lining up with TRBD2. Per the germline V gene, CDR1 is LGHNA and CDR2 is YNFKEQ. J lost 1 base, V lost 1 base, and 12 bases had no gene match. The CDR3 has 20 residues.

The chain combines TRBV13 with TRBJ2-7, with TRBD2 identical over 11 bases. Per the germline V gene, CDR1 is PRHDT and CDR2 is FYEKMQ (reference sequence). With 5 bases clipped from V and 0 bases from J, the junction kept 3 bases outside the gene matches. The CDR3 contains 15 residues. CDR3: CASSKTSGSSYEQYF. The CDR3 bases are TGTGCCAGCAGCAAAACTAGCGGGAGCTCCTACGAGCAGTACTTC.

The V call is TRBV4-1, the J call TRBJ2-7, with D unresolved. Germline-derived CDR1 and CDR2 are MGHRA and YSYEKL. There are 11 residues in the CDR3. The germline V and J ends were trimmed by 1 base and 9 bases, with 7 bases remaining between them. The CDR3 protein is CASSQGLVQYF. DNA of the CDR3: TGCGCCAGCAGCCAAGGACTTGTGCAGTACTTC.

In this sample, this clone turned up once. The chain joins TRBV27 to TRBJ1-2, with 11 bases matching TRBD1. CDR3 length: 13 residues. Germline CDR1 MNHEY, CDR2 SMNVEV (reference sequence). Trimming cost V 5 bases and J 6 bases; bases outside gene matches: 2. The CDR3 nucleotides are TGTGCCAGCAGTGGGACAGGGGGGAATGGCTACACCTTC. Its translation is CASSGTGGNGYTF.

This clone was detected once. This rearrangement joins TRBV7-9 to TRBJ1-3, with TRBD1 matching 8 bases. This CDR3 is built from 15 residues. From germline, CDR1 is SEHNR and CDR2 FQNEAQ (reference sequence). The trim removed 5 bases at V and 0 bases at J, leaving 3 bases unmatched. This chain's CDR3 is CASSIQGASGNTIYF. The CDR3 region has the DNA TGTGCCAGCAGCATTCAGGGGGCCTCTGGAAACACCATATATTTT.

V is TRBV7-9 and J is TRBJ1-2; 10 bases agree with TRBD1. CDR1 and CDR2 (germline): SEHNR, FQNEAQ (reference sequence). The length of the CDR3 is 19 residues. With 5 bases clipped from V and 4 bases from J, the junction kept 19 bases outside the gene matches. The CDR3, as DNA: TGTGCCAGCAGCCCCTTACCCGACAGGGGGCGCGGGGTAGCCTATGGCTACACCTTC. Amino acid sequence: CASSPLPDRGRGVAYGYTF.

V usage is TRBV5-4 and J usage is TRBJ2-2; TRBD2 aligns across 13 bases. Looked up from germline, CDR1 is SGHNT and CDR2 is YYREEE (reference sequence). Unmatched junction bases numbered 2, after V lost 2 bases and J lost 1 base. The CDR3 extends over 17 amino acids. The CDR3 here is CASSFTSGGVNTGELFF. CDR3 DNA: TGTGCCAGCAGCTTTACTAGCGGGGGGGTGAACACCGGGGAGCTGTTTTTT.

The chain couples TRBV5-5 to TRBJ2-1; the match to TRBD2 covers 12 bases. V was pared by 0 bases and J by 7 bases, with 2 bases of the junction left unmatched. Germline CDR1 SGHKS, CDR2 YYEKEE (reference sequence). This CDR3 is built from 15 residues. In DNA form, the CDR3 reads TGTGCCAGCAGCTTGGCTAGCGGGGGGGGGAATGAGCAGTTCTTC. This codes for CASSLASGGGNEQFF.

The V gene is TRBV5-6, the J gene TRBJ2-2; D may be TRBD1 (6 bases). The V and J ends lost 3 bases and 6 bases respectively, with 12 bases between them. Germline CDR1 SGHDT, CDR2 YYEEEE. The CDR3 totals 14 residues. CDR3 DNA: TGTGCCAGCAGCTGGGGTTACAGGGCCGGGGAGCTGTTTTTT. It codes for CASSWGYRAGELFF.

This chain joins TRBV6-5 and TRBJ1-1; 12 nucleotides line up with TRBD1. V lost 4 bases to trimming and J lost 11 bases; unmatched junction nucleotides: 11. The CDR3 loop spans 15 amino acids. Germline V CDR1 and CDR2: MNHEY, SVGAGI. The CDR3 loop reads CASSFAQGTGGIAFF. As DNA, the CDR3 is TGTGCCAGCAGTTTCGCCCAGGGGACAGGGGGCATTGCTTTCTTT.

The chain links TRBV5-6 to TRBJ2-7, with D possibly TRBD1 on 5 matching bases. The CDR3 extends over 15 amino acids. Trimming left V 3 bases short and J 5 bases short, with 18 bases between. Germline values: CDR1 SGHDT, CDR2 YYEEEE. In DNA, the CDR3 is TGTGCCAGCAGCTCCCTCCTGACAGTGGCTAACGAGCAGTACTTC. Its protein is CASSSLLTVANEQYF.